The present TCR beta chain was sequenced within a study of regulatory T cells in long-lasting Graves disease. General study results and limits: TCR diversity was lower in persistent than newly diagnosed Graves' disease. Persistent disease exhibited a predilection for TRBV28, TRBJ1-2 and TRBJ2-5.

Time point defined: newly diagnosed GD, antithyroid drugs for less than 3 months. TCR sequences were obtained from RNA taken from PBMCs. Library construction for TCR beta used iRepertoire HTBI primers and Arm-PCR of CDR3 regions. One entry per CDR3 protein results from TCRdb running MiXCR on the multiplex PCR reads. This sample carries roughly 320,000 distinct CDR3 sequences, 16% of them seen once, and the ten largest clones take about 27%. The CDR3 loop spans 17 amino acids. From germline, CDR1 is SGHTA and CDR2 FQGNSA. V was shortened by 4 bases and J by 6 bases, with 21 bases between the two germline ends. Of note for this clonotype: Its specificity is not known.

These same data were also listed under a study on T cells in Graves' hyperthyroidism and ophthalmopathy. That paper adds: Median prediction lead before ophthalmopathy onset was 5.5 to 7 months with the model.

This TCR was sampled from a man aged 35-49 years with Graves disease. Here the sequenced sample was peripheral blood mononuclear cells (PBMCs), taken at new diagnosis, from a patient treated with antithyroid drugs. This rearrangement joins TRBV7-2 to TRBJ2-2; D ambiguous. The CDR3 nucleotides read TGTGCCAGCAGCTACGACCTCGGGCACCCGGGCTCCGGGGAGCTGTTTTTT. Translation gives CASSYDLGHPGSGELFF.